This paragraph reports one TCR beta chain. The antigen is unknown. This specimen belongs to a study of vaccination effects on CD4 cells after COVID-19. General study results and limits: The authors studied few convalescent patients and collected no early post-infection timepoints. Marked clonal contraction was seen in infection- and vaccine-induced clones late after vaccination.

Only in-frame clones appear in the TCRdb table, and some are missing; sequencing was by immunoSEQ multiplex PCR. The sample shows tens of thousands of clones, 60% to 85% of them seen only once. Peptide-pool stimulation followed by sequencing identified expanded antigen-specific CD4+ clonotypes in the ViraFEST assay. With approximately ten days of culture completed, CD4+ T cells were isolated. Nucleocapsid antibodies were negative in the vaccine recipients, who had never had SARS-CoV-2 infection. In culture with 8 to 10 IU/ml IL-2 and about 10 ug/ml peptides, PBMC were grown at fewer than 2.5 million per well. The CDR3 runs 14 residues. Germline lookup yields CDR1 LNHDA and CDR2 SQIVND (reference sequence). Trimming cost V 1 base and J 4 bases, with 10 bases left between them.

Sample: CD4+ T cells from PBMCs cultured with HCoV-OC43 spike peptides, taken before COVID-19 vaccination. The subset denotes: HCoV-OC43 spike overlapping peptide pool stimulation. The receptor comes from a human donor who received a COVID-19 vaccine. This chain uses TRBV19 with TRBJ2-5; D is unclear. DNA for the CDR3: TGTGCCAGTAGTATAGGGGCCCCACCAGAGACCCAGTACTTC. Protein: CASSIGAPPETQYF.